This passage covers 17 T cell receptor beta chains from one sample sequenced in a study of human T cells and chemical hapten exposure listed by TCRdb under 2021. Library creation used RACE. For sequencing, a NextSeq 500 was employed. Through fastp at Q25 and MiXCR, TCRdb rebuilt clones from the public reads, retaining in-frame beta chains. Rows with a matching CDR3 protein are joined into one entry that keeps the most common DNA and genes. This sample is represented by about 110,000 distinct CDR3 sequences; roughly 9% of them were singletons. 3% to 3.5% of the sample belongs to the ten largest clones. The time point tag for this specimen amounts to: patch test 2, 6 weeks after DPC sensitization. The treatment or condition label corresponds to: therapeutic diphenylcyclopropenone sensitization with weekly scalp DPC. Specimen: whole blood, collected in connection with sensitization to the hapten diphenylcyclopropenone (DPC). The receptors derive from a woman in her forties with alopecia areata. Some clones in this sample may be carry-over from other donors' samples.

In DNA form, the CDR3 reads TGTGCCAGCAGTTTAACAGGGGCGCTCAGAGCTTTCTTT. Residues: CASSLTGALRAFF. The chain joins TRBV12-3 or TRBV12-4 to TRBJ1-1, with TRBD1 matching 7 bases. The CDR3 runs 13 residues. The V segment lost 2 bases and the J segment 10 bases; nucleotides outside the gene matches: 7.

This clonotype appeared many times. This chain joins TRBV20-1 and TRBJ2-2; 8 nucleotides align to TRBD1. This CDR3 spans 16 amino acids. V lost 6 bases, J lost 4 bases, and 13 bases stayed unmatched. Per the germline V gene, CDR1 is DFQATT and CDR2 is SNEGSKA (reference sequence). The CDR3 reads CSATSGGQGATGELFF. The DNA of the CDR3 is TGCAGTGCCACATCCGGAGGGCAGGGGGCCACCGGGGAGCTGTTTTTT.

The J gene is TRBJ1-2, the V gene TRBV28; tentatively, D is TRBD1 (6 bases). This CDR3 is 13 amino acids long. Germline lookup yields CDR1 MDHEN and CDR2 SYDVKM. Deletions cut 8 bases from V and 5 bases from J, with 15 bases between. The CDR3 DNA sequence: TGTGCCAGCCGAAACTCGGGACATTATGGCTACACCTTC. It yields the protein CASRNSGHYGYTF.

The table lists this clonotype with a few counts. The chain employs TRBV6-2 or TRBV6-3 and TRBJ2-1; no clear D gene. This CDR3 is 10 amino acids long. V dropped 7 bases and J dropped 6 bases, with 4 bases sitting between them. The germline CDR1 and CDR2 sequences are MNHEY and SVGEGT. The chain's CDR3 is CASNRNEQFF. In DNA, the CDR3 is TGTGCCAGCAACCGCAATGAGCAGTTCTTC.

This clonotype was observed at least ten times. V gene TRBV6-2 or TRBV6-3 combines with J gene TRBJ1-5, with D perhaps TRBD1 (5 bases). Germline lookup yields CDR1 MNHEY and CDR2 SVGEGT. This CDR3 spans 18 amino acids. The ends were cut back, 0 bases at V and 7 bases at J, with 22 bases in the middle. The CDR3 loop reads CASSYSIGGVTGGQPQHF. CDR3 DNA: TGTGCCAGCAGTTACTCGATTGGGGGGGTGACGGGAGGCCAGCCCCAGCATTTT.

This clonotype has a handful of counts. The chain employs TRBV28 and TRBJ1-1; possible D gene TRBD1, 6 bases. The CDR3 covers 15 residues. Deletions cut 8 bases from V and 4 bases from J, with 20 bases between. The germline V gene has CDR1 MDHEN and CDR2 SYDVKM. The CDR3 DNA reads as TGTGCCAGCGTAGGGGCAGACAGGATGGGCACTGAAGCTTTCTTT. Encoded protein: CASVGADRMGTEAFF.

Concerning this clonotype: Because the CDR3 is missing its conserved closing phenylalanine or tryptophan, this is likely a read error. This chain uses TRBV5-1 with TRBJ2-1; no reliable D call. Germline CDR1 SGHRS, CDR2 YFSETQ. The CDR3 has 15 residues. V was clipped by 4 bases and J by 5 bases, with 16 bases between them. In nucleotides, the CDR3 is TGCGCCAGCAGCCTCCCCAAGGTAGCCCACAATGAGCAGTTCCTC. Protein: CASSLPKVAHNEQFL.

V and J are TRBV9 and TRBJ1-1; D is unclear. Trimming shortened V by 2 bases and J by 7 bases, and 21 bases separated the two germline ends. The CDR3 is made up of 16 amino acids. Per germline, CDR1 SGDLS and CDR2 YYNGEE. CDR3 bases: TGTGCCAGCAGCGTTACCGCGGCCCTTCCCAACTTTGAAGCTTTCTTT. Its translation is CASSVTAALPNFEAFF.

CDR3 amino acids: CASSLGGWQPQHF. The CDR3 nucleotides read TGTGCCAGCAGCTTAGGGGGTTGGCAGCCCCAGCATTTT. The rearrangement uses TRBV7-2 and TRBJ1-5; no clear D. The V end lost 1 base, the J end lost 7 bases, and 8 bases lay between the germline ends. This CDR3 spans 13 amino acids. Germline V lookup: CDR1 SGHTA, CDR2 FQGNSA.

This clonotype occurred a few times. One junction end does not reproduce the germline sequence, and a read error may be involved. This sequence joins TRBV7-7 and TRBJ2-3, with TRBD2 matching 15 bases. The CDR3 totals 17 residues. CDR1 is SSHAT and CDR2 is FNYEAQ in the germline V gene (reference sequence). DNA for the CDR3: TGTGCTAGCAGCCCGGGACTAGCGGGGGGCCCCCAGGGTACGCAGTATTTT. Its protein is CASSPGLAGGPQGTQYF.

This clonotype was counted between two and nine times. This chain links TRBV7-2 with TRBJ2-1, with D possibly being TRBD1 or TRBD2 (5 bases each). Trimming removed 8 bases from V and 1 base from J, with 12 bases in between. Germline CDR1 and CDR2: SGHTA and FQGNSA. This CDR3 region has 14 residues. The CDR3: CASGGQGSYNEQFF. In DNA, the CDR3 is TGTGCCAGCGGCGGGCAGGGATCCTACAATGAGCAGTTCTTC.

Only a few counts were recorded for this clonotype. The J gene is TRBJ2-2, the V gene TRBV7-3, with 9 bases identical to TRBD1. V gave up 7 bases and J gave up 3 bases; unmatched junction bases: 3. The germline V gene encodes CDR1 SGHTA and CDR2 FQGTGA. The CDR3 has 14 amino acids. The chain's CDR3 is CASKRDRDTGELFF. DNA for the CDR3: TGTGCCAGCAAGCGGGACAGGGACACCGGGGAGCTGTTTTTT.

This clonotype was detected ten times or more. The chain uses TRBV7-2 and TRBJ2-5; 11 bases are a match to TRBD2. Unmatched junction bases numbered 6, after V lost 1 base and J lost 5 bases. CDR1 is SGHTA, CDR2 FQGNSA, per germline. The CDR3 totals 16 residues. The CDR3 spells CASSLGTSGGTETQYF. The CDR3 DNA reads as TGTGCCAGCAGCTTAGGCACTAGCGGGGGCACGGAGACCCAGTACTTC.

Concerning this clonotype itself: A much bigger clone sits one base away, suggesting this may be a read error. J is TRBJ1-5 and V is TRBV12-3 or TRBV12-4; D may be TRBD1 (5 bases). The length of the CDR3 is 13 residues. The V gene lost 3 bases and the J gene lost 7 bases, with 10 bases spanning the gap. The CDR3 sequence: CASSFRALQPQHF. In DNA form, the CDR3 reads TGTGCCAGCAGTTTCAGGGCGCTCCAGCCCCAGCATTTT.

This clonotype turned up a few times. In nucleotides, the CDR3 is TGTGCCAGCAGCCCGGACTCGGTACAAGAGACCCAGTACTTC. It codes for CASSPDSVQETQYF. The V call is TRBV7-2, the J call TRBJ2-5, with a possible D match to TRBD2 (5 bases). CDR1 is SGHTA, CDR2 FQGNSA, per germline. Trimming left V 5 bases short and J 2 bases short, with 12 bases between. The CDR3 sequence is 14 residues long.

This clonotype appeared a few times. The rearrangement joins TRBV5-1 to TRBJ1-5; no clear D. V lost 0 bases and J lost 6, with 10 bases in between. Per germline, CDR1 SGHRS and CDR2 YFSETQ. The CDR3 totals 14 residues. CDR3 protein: CASSLGAGGQPQHF. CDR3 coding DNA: TGCGCCAGCAGCTTGGGGGCCGGTGGTCAGCCCCAGCATTTT. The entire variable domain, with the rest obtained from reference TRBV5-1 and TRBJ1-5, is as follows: KAGVTQTPRYLIKTRGQQVTLSCSPISGHRSVSWYQQTPGQGLQFLFEYFSETQRNKGNFPGRFSGRQFSNSRSEMNVSTLELGDSALYLCASSLGAGGQPQHFGDGTRLSIL.

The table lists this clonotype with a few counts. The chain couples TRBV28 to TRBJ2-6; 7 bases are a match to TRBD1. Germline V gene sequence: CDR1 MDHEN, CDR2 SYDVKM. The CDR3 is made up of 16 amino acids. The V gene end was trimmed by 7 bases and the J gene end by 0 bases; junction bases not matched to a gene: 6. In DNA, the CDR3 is TGTGCCAGCACCCTGACAGGGTCCTCTGGGGCCAACGTCCTGACTTTC. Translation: CASTLTGSSGANVLTF. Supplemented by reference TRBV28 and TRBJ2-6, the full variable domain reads DVKVTQSSRYLVKRTGEKVFLECVQDMDHENMFWYRQDPGLGLRLIYFSYDVKMKEKGDIPEGYSVSREKKERFSLILESASTNQTSMYLCASTLTGSSGANVLTFGAGSRLTVL.